This entry lists 5 T cell receptor beta chains sequenced from one sample in a study of beta chain features in type 1 diabetes. Notes on the study in general: Among patients with Type 1 diabetes, TCRB CDR3s were moderately but significantly shorter in every one of the four CD4+ subsets.

cDNA synthesis used the whole RNA isolate, giving expressed TCRB sequences. Method: immunoSEQ multiplex PCR; TCRdb's copy keeps in-frame clones and lacks some. The sample holds about 230,000 clones; around 15% are singletons and the top ten take about 0.092%. These receptors have no known antigen. The specimen sequenced was naive CD4+ T cells from blood. These TCRs come from a man under 40 with type 1 diabetes.

This chain joins TRBV4-1 and TRBJ1-2; D is ambiguous. V lost 4 bases, J lost 0 bases, and 15 bases lay in between. The germline V gene has CDR1 MGHRA and CDR2 YSYEKL. This CDR3 has 16 amino acids. This CDR3 is CASSPLPGGSNYGYTF. The CDR3 coding sequence is TGCGCCAGCAGCCCCTTACCCGGAGGATCTAACTATGGCTACACCTTC.

This chain joins TRBV29-1 and TRBJ2-7, with D possibly being TRBD2 (6 bases). Germline loops: CDR1 SQVTM, CDR2 ANQGSEA. The CDR3 loop spans 13 amino acids. The V end was cut by 3 bases, the J end by 6 bases, with 15 bases between. The CDR3 nucleotides read TGCAGCGTTGATTCCGGGATCGGGGGCGAGCAGTACTTC. It encodes CSVDSGIGGEQYF.

This clone was seen only a few times. The chain carries TRBV20-1 and TRBJ2-7; D unclear. Germline CDR1 DFQATT, CDR2 SNEGSKA (reference sequence). This CDR3 spans 10 amino acids. The V end was cut by 3 bases, the J end by 7 bases, with 7 bases between. This CDR3 is CSASIVEQYF. CDR3 in DNA: TGCAGTGCTAGCATCGTAGAGCAGTACTTC.

The chain joins TRBV23-1 to TRBJ2-7; D is unclear. TRBV23-1 belongs to the ORF category, with a function that is uncertain. The length of the CDR3 is 16 residues. The V end was cut by 0 bases, the J end by 0 bases, with 12 bases between. In nucleotides, the CDR3 is TGCGCCAGCAGTCAATCAGGAATCAACACCTCCTACGAGCAGTACTTC. Translated: CASSQSGINTSYEQYF.

The J gene is TRBJ2-7, the V gene TRBV29-1; weak D call: TRBD1 (7 bases). Germline CDR1 and CDR2: SQVTM and ANQGSEA. The V end was cut by 6 bases, the J end by 3 bases, with 18 bases between. The length of the CDR3 is 14 residues. CDR3: CSVGGGFGIYEQYF. The CDR3 nucleotides read TGCAGCGTAGGAGGGGGCTTCGGTATCTACGAGCAGTACTTC.